This T cell receptor beta chain came from a study of circulating CD8 cells and anti-PD-1 response in melanoma. Germline CDR1 reads MNHEY; CDR2 reads SMNVEV (reference sequence). The V and J ends lost 6 bases and 0 bases respectively, with 12 bases between them. There are 14 residues in the CDR3. Each library started from around 14 ng of total RNA using the QIAseq Immune Repertoire TCR panel. A single record per CDR3 protein comes from TCRdb applying MiXCR to the reads. The sample contains several hundred distinct CDR3 sequences, 8% to 10% of which appear only once. Sorting of live CD3+CD8+TCRalphabeta+ cells by PD-1 and/or TIGIT gave four subsets. By sample share, this clonotype is large.

This receptor was identified in a human donor with melanoma. This chain connects TRBV27 to TRBJ2-7; maybe TRBD1 (5 bases). The sample consisted of CD8+ T cells from PBMCs, taken at baseline or after one month of anti-PD-1 therapy (not recorded which). In DNA form, the CDR3 reads TGTGCCAGCAGGGATACAGACAGCTCCTACGAGCAGTACTTC. Its translation is CASRDTDSSYEQYF.